What follows are 8 T cell receptor beta chains derived from one specimen sequenced in a study of T cell responses to AZD1222 COVID-19 vaccine. Only in-frame clones appear in the TCRdb table, and some are missing; sequencing was by immunoSEQ multiplex PCR. Here the sample spans tens of thousands of clones, about 85% being singletons. Sequenced here: peripheral blood, sampled on day 0 of AZD1222 vaccination. Receptors were obtained from an adult in good health.

This clone was detected only a few times. This rearrangement joins TRBV2 to TRBJ2-7; TRBD1 aligns across 7 bases. CDR1 is SNHLY and CDR2 is FYNNEI in the germline V gene. This CDR3 has 15 amino acids. After removal of 6 bases from V and 3 bases from J, the junction contained 11 bases not matched to a gene. CDR3 amino acids: CASSGSSRQGYEQYF. The CDR3 region has the DNA TGTGCCAGCAGCGGCAGCAGCCGACAGGGCTACGAGCAGTACTTC.

This clone was found a few times. The chain uses TRBV14 and TRBJ1-6; D is undetermined. The length of the CDR3 is 17 residues. Looked up from germline, CDR1 is SGHDN and CDR2 is FVKESK. The V end lost 0 bases, the J end lost 9 bases, and 18 bases lay between the germline ends. Written as DNA, the CDR3 is TGTGCCAGCAGCCAAGATGTTATAGGCAGGTGGATTTCACCCCTCCACTTT. It encodes CASSQDVIGRWISPLHF. The variable domain in full, with the rest retrieved from reference TRBV14 and TRBJ1-6, is EAGVTQFPSHSVIEKGQTVTLRCDPISGHDNLYWYRRVMGKEIKFLLHFVKESKQDESGMPNNRFLAERTGGTYSTLKVQPAELEDSGVYFCASSQDVIGRWISPLHFGNGTRLTVT.

The chain carries TRBV5-6 and TRBJ1-1; D perhaps matches TRBD1 (6 bases). The CDR3 totals 16 residues. Germline V gene data show CDR1 as SGHDT and CDR2 as YYEEEE. Trimming pared 5 bases from V and 1 base from J, leaving 18 bases between. As DNA, the CDR3 is TGTGCCAGCAGTCCCGATTCGGGGGCGGCGAACACTGAAGCTTTCTTT. Protein product: CASSPDSGAANTEAFF.

The chain has TRBV7-2 and TRBJ2-3; D remains ambiguous. There are 11 residues in the CDR3. Germline CDR1 reads SGHTA; CDR2 reads FQGNSA. V was cut by 3 bases and J by 5 bases, with 3 bases left in between. The CDR3 spells CASSFGDTQYF. The CDR3 coding sequence is TGTGCCAGCAGCTTTGGAGATACGCAGTATTTT.

The chain employs TRBV7-9 and TRBJ1-4, with 9 bases identical to TRBD1. The CDR3 has 16 residues. J gave up 4 bases and V 0 bases, and 3 bases lay outside the gene matches. Germline V lookup: CDR1 SEHNR, CDR2 FQNEAQ (reference sequence). In DNA, the CDR3 is TGTGCCAGCAGCTTAGCTAGGACAGGGGATAATGAAAAACTGTTTTTT. As protein: CASSLARTGDNEKLFF.

J is TRBJ2-7 and V is TRBV7-8; possibly TRBD1 for D (6 bases). Germline values: CDR1 SGHVS, CDR2 FQNEAQ. The germline V and J ends were trimmed by 4 bases and 1 base, with 17 bases remaining between them. CDR3 length: 16 amino acids. As DNA, the CDR3 is TGTGCCAGCAGCTACCGACAGGCCATTAGTTCCTACGAGCAGTACTTC. It codes for CASSYRQAISSYEQYF.

J is TRBJ1-6 and V is TRBV5-4; 8 positions match TRBD1. Germline-derived CDR1 and CDR2 are SGHNT and YYREEE (reference sequence). The CDR3 spans 15 residues. V was clipped by 3 bases and J by 6 bases; unmatched bases: 5. As DNA, the CDR3 is TGTGCCAGCAGCTCAAGACAGGGGTTTAATTCACCCCTCCACTTT. This translates into CASSSRQGFNSPLHF.

J is TRBJ2-2 and V is TRBV7-3; possibly TRBD1 or TRBD2 for D (6 bases each). This CDR3 has 14 amino acids. V was shortened by 3 bases and J by 5 bases, with 10 bases between the two germline ends. Per the germline V gene, CDR1 is SGHTA and CDR2 is FQGTGA. The CDR3 region has the DNA TGTGCCAGCAGCTTGGGGGGCCGAACCGGGGAGCTGTTTTTT. Its protein is CASSLGGRTGELFF.